Listed here are 13 T cell receptor beta chains from one sample, sequenced in a study of blood T cell repertoires in COVID-19 (dated by TCRdb to the early 2020s). The library was produced with the immunoSEQ multiplex PCR assay. Not all clones reach the TCRdb copy of this immuneACCESS table, which keeps in-frame sequences only. Checked studies attribute under half of the gap to unresolved V genes and leave the rest unexplained. The table for this sample lists 160,000 or so clones; around 81% of them were counted only once. About 10% of the sample lies in the top ten. The specimen was peripheral blood. The source of these receptors is a man between 60 and 70 years old with active or convalescent COVID-19.

The chain combines TRBV5-4 with TRBJ1-2, with 8 bases identical to TRBD1. The V segment lost 1 base and the J segment 7 bases; nucleotides outside the gene matches: 6. This CDR3 contains 14 residues. Germline CDR1 and CDR2: SGHNT and YYREEE (reference sequence). The CDR3 here is CASSLYQGAIGYTF. The DNA for the CDR3 is TGTGCCAGCAGCTTGTACCAGGGGGCGATTGGCTACACCTTC.

The V call is TRBV5-4, the J call TRBJ2-1, with a tentative D call TRBD2 (5 bases). V was pared by 1 base and J by 10 bases, with 15 bases between. CDR3 size: 14 residues. Germline V gene lookup returns CDR1 SGHNT and CDR2 YYREEE (reference sequence). CDR3 DNA sequence: TGTGCCAGCAGCTTGCGGGCGGGCGTGGACGAGCAGTTCTTC. Encoded protein: CASSLRAGVDEQFF.

This chain connects TRBV27 to TRBJ2-6; D is unclear. V was shortened by 6 bases and J by 4 bases, with 13 bases between the two germline ends. Germline V CDR1 and CDR2: MNHEY, SMNVEV (reference sequence). The CDR3 consists of 15 residues. The CDR3 DNA sequence: TGTGCCAGCAGCCCGGCCGGGTTCGGGGCCAACGTCCTGACTTTC. As protein: CASSPAGFGANVLTF.

The CDR3 sequence: CASSLGTGAPNSGNTIYF. The CDR3 coding sequence is TGCGCCAGCAGCTTGGGGACAGGGGCCCCTAACTCTGGAAACACCATATATTTT. This chain connects TRBV5-1 to TRBJ1-3, with 9 bases aligning to TRBD1. J was trimmed by 0 bases and V by 0 bases; bases with no gene match: 7. The CDR3 is made up of 18 amino acids. The germline gives CDR1 SGHRS, CDR2 YFSETQ.

The chain employs TRBV9 and TRBJ2-1; 10 nucleotides match TRBD2. CDR3 length: 15 residues. The J segment lost 6 bases and the V segment lost 1 base, leaving 4 bases of the junction unmatched. Germline V gene sequence: CDR1 SGDLS, CDR2 YYNGEE. The chain's CDR3 is CASSVSSGGINEQFF. DNA for the CDR3: TGTGCCAGCAGCGTAAGTAGCGGGGGGATCAATGAGCAGTTCTTC.

The chain combines TRBV5-4 with TRBJ1-2; D unclear. The CDR3 extends over 17 amino acids. CDR1 and CDR2 (germline): SGHNT, YYREEE (reference sequence). Trimming cost V 4 bases and J 4 bases, with 23 bases left between them. CDR3 amino acids: CASSPELEVWEPYGYTF. CDR3 sequence (DNA): TGTGCCAGCAGCCCCGAATTGGAGGTTTGGGAGCCCTATGGCTACACCTTC.

This clone occurred a few times. This rearrangement joins TRBV28 to TRBJ2-5; 9 nucleotides match TRBD1. From germline, CDR1 is MDHEN and CDR2 SYDVKM. The CDR3 runs 19 residues. Trimming took 5 bases from V and 4 from J; bases not matched to a gene: 20. CDR3 protein: CASSGRPGTGTQFRETQYF. CDR3 nucleotide sequence: TGTGCCAGCAGTGGACGACCCGGGACAGGGACACAGTTTAGAGAGACCCAGTACTTC.

V usage is TRBV29-1 and J usage is TRBJ1-1; D gene uncertain. Germline assignment: CDR1 SQVTM and CDR2 ANQGSEA. V shed 7 bases and J shed 1 base, with 4 bases lying between them. CDR3 length: 10 amino acids. DNA of the CDR3: TGCAGCGGGCAGAACACTGAAGCTTTCTTT. Translating gives CSGQNTEAFF.

This clone was recorded once. This chain connects TRBV6-5 to TRBJ1-2; 7 bases are shared with TRBD1. Trimming removed 2 bases from V and 5 bases from J; junction bases left unmatched: 8. Looked up from germline, CDR1 is MNHEY and CDR2 is SVGAGI. The CDR3 spans 15 residues. CDR3 loop: CASSYDSGGRYGYTF. The CDR3 bases are TGTGCCAGCAGTTACGACTCAGGGGGAAGGTATGGCTACACCTTC.

This clone was seen a few times. This chain connects TRBV21-1 to TRBJ2-3; the table assigns TRBD2, which was not confirmed against the DNA. TRBV21-1 counts as a pseudogene. This CDR3 region has 15 residues. The CDR3 loop reads CASSLPGLAPDTQYF. The CDR3 DNA follows: TGTGCCAGCAGCCTTCCGGGACTAGCTCCCGATACGCAGTATTTT.

This chain connects TRBV6-5 to TRBJ2-7; D is possibly TRBD1 (6 bases). Germline-derived CDR1 and CDR2 are MNHEY and SVGAGI. V lost 6 bases, J lost 0 bases, and 12 bases lay in between. The CDR3 loop spans 14 amino acids. The CDR3 protein is CASSTGSRSYEQYF. The CDR3 DNA sequence: TGTGCCAGCAGCACAGGGTCCCGCTCCTACGAGCAGTACTTC.

The rearrangement joins TRBV12-3 or TRBV12-4 to TRBJ1-6; D is unclear. The CDR3 loop spans 13 amino acids. V shed 8 bases and J shed 7 bases, with 12 bases lying between them. In DNA form, the CDR3 reads TGTGCCAGCTGCCGGAGTGGGAATTCACCCCTCCACTTT. Its protein product is CASCRSGNSPLHF.

This chain links TRBV10-2 with TRBJ1-1; 8 nucleotides line up with TRBD1. V dropped 3 bases and J dropped 4; count of bases not matched to a gene: 1. Germline V gene data show CDR1 as WSHSY and CDR2 as SAAADI. This CDR3 spans 13 amino acids. CDR3 in DNA: TGCGCCAGCAGTGAAACAGGGGGCACTGAAGCTTTCTTT. Protein: CASSETGGTEAFF.